This TCR beta chain was profiled in a study of blood T cell repertoires in COVID-19. Study-wide context: COVID-19 samples, acute and convalescent, were from the United States, Italy and Spain. The analysed material was cDNA or gDNA that came from T cells, B-cell-depleted T cells, or PBMCs.

In the original workflow: Amplification of reference gene primers provided the estimated nucleated cell counts. Libraries were prepared by immunoSEQ multiplex PCR; TCRdb keeps only in-frame clonotypes and omits some of them. The DNA was the basis for D and trimming; V, J and clone size are from that table. The table lists a few hundred thousand clones, around 92% of them singletons. Germline CDR1 is LNHDA and CDR2 is SQIVND (reference sequence). The CDR3 extends over 18 amino acids. The germline V and J ends were trimmed by 5 bases and 0 bases, with 17 bases remaining between them. Enrolment of Seattle patients took place during active infection, and they were followed longitudinally.

This TCR came from a woman aged 30 to 39 with COVID-19, enrolled during active disease. This rearrangement joins TRBV19 to TRBJ1-6; D remains ambiguous. Material: peripheral blood. This CDR3 reads CASSPPLGRSSYNSPLHF. The CDR3 region has the DNA TGTGCCAGTAGTCCCCCCCTGGGCAGAAGCTCCTATAATTCACCCCTCCACTTT.